The 10 T cell receptor beta chains in this list originate from one sample, sequenced in a study of T cells in Graves' hyperthyroidism and ophthalmopathy (dated 2019 in TCRdb). Receptor amplification or capture employed multiplex PCR. TCRdb shows the sequencer as Illumina HiSeq 2000. TCR beta CDR3 regions were amplified from RNA transcripts. The TCR CDR3 was subjected to a first round of RT-PCR using the HTBI primer set and the Qiagen OneStep RT-PCR kit. TCRdb took the public reads, trimmed them with fastp at Q25, ran MiXCR for clone calling and kept in-frame beta chains. Identical CDR3 proteins give one entry, which carries the most common genes and DNA. For this sample there are about 640,000 distinct CDR3 sequences; roughly 20% appear just once. The top ten hold roughly 30% of the sample. Input material: blood. The receptors here all came from a man aged 30 to 45 with Graves' ophthalmopathy.

This clonotype was found many times. This chain links TRBV5-1 with TRBJ2-7; tentatively, D is TRBD1 (6 bases). The CDR3 is made up of 16 amino acids. V lost 4 bases and J lost 3, with 20 bases in between. Germline CDR1 and CDR2: SGHRS and YFSETQ. The CDR3 DNA reads as TGCGCCAGCAGCCCCCCTGGGGGCAGGGTAAGCTACGAGCAGTACTTC. Encoded protein: CASSPPGGRVSYEQYF.

This clonotype has a count of ten or more. CDR3: CASSQVGQGVNEQYF. The DNA of the CDR3 is TGTGCCAGCAGCCAAGTGGGACAGGGGGTCAACGAGCAGTACTTC. The chain joins TRBV3-1 to TRBJ2-7, with TRBD1 identical over 11 bases. CDR3 length: 15 residues. Looked up from germline, CDR1 is LGHDT and CDR2 is YNNKEL (reference sequence). J was trimmed by 5 bases and V by 1 base; bases with no gene match: 4.

This clonotype was recorded at least ten times. The gene calls are TRBV5-1 and TRBJ1-1; D is undetermined. CDR3 size: 17 residues. Germline values: CDR1 SGHRS, CDR2 YFSETQ. V was shortened by 4 bases and J by 1 base, with 20 bases between the two germline ends. The CDR3 spells CASSHDMDRQSNTEAFF. CDR3 sequence (DNA): TGCGCCAGCAGCCATGATATGGACCGTCAATCGAACACTGAAGCTTTCTTT.

This clonotype was seen repeatedly, ten times or more. The rearrangement joins TRBV3-1 to TRBJ1-4; 7 nucleotides agree with TRBD1. After removal of 5 bases from V and 10 bases from J, the junction contained 4 bases not matched to a gene. The CDR3 runs 12 residues. Germline values: CDR1 LGHDT, CDR2 YNNKEL (reference sequence). The CDR3 here is CASSSHRGKLFF. CDR3 bases: TGTGCCAGCAGCTCACACAGGGGAAAACTGTTTTTT. Looking up the rest from reference TRBV3-1 and TRBJ1-4 gives the full variable domain: DTAVSQTPKYLVTQMGNDKSIKCEQNLGHDTMYWYKQDSKKFLKIMFSYNNKELIINETVPNRFSPKSPDKAHLNLHINSLELGDSAVYFCASSSHRGKLFFGSGTQLSVL.

This clonotype was counted many times. This chain links TRBV18 with TRBJ1-3; D is undetermined. Looked up from germline, CDR1 is KGHSH and CDR2 is LQKENI. CDR3 length equals 14 residues. Trimming stripped 4 bases from V and 0 bases from J, with 7 bases between. CDR3 nucleotides: TGTGCCAGCTCACAAAGCGTCTCTGGAAACACCATATATTTT. Its translation: CASSQSVSGNTIYF.

This clonotype has a count of ten or more. The chain combines TRBV20-1 with TRBJ2-7; 8 bases agree with TRBD1. J was trimmed by 0 bases and V by 3 bases; bases with no gene match: 4. In germline, CDR1 is DFQATT, CDR2 SNEGSKA (reference sequence). The CDR3 covers 14 residues. In DNA form, the CDR3 reads TGCAGTGCTAGGGGGACAGGCGCCTCCTACGAGCAGTACTTC. Protein sequence: CSARGTGASYEQYF.

This clonotype was counted at least ten times. The chain couples TRBV2 to TRBJ2-7; 7 bases map to TRBD2. The CDR3 runs to 14 residues. The trim removed 5 bases at V and 7 bases at J, leaving 11 bases unmatched. Germline V gives CDR1 SNHLY, CDR2 FYNNEI. The DNA of the CDR3 is TGTGCCAGCAGTAGTGCCACCTGGGGAGGGGAGCAGTACTTC. Residues: CASSSATWGGEQYF.

This clonotype was picked up a small number of times. The chain combines TRBV7-2 with TRBJ2-7; tentative D call: TRBD2 (6 bases). The CDR3 length is 13 residues. Trimming left V 5 bases short and J 6 bases short, with 14 bases between. CDR1 is SGHTA, CDR2 FQGNSA, per germline. CDR3 protein: CASSPGAGIEQYF. CDR3 nucleotides: TGTGCCAGCAGCCCCGGGGCGGGGATCGAGCAGTACTTC.

The chain carries TRBV7-6 and TRBJ2-3; 8 bases fit TRBD2. V trimming: 2 bases; J trimming: 2 bases; junction bases outside the gene matches: 6. Germline CDR1 reads SGHVS; CDR2 reads FNYEAQ. The CDR3 extends over 16 amino acids. DNA for the CDR3: TGTGCCAGCAGCTTAAACGGGAGGGGAAACACAGATACGCAGTATTTT. It translates to CASSLNGRGNTDTQYF.

The chain carries TRBV5-1 and TRBJ2-2, with D tentatively TRBD1 (5 bases). Trimming shortened V by 2 bases and J by 6 bases, and 11 bases separated the two germline ends. The CDR3 covers 14 residues. The germline V gene encodes CDR1 SGHRS and CDR2 YFSETQ. CDR3 bases: TGCGCCAGCAGCTTTGACAGTAGAGCCGGGGAGCTGTTTTTT. Translating gives CASSFDSRAGELFF.